These T cell receptor beta chains were read from a single sample in a study of blood T cell repertoires in COVID-19. Sequenced by immunoSEQ multiplex PCR; TCRdb stores in-frame clones only, minus some. The sample has about 120,000 clones, 75% to 85% seen once; the top ten hold 3.8%. Input material: peripheral blood. The receptors originated from a woman aged 45-60 years with acute or convalescent COVID-19. The CDR3 runs from the conserved cysteine through the conserved F or W. A D gene is named only where the DNA matches it firmly. Part of the rows lack a size; the others show once, few, many or a class for expanded clones.

TRBV15,13,NA,NA,TRBJ2-3,TGTGCCACCAGCAGAGACCCTACTGATACGCAGTATTTT,CATSRDPTDTQYF
TRBV30,20,NA,NA,TRBJ1-4,TGTGCCGTCAAGCGAGGATTCACAAGTCGTTTTGCTCCAACTAATGAAAAACTGTTTTTT,CAVKRGFTSRFAPTNEKLFF
TRBV25-1,13,NA,NA,TRBJ1-2,TGTGCCAGCAGGGAGGACCGGAACTATGGCTACACCTTC,CASREDRNYGYTF
TRBV3-1/TRBV3-2,14,NA,NA,TRBJ1-4,TGTGCCAGCAGCCAAGAAACAGGGAGGGCTCCTATGTTTTTT,CASSQETGRAPMFF
TRBV27,14,NA,NA,TRBJ1-1,TGTGCCAGCAGTCGGTCCCAGGAGAACACTGAAGCTTTCTTT,CASSRSQENTEAFF
TRBV9,14,NA,TRBD2,TRBJ2-7,TGTGCCAGCAGCGTAGGACTAGCGGGGAGGGAGCAGTACTTC,CASSVGLAGREQYF
TRBV7-9,16,NA,TRBD2,TRBJ2-1,TGTGCCAGCAGTTTTCCCGGACTAGCGGGAGTCGATGAGCAGTTCTTC,CASSFPGLAGVDEQFF
TRBV20-1,15,NA,TRBD1,TRBJ1-4,TGCAGTGCTAGTCCTCCGGGGACAGGGGCAGGAAAACTGTTTTTT,CSASPPGTGAGKLFF
TRBV6-5,13,NA,NA,TRBJ2-7,TGTGCCAGCAGTTACTCGAGAGGCTACGAGCAGTACTTC,CASSYSRGYEQYF
TRBV18,15,NA,NA,TRBJ2-3,TGTGCCAGCTCACCAAGTCAGCCCGGCAGGGATACGCAGTATTTT,CASSPSQPGRDTQYF
TRBV21-1,16,NA,NA,TRBJ2-4,TGTGCCAGCAGACCCGGACAGGGGGCGACCAAAAACATTCAGTACTTC,CASRPGQGATKNIQYF
TRBV7-9,17,NA,NA,TRBJ2-3,TGTGCCAGCAGCTTGAAAGGCGGGGGCCGGGAGGCAGATACGCAGTATTTT,CASSLKGGGREADTQYF
TRBV6-5,15,NA,NA,TRBJ1-1,TGTGCCAGCAGTTACTCGACAGGATCGGGCACTGAAGCTTTCTTT,CASSYSTGSGTEAFF
TRBV25-1,14,once,NA,TRBJ1-4,TGTGCCAGCAGTCCGGGATATACGGATGAAAAACTGTTTTTT,CASSPGYTDEKLFF
TRBV7-2,15,NA,NA,TRBJ1-1,TGTGCCAGCAGCTTACGCGGGACGATGAACACTGAAGCTTTCTTT,CASSLRGTMNTEAFF
TRBV11-2,14,NA,NA,TRBJ1-2,TGTGCCAGCAGCTTAGAGGGGGCCCGCTATGGCTACACCTTC,CASSLEGARYGYTF
TRBV10-2,12,NA,NA,TRBJ2-7,TGCGCCAGCTCAGAGGTTCTGGAAGAGCAGTACTTC,CASSEVLEEQYF
TRBV5-1,13,NA,NA,TRBJ1-1,TGCGCCAGTAGCGACAGCCCCGCCGCTGAAGCTTTCTTT,CASSDSPAAEAFF
TRBV7-6,15,once,NA,TRBJ2-5,TGTGCCAGCAGCTTAGGCCCACAGGGCCAAGAGACCCAGTACTTC,CASSLGPQGQETQYF
TRBV19,14,NA,TRBD1,TRBJ2-7,TGTGCCAGTAGTACCCGGGACAGCAACCTGGAGCAGTACTTC,CASSTRDSNLEQYF
TRBV6-1,15,NA,NA,TRBJ2-3,TGTGCCAGCAGTGAGGCGGGGGCCGAGCAGTATACGCAGTATTTT,CASSEAGAEQYTQYF
TRBV24-1,15,once,TRBD2,TRBJ2-5,TGTGCCACCAGTGATAGCCGCGGACTAGCTCAGACCCAGTACTTC,CATSDSRGLAQTQYF
TRBV7-2,12,NA,NA,TRBJ2-1,TGTGCCAGCAGTCGGGCAAGGGGAGAGCAGTTCTTC,CASSRARGEQFF
TRBV29-1,16,NA,TRBD1,TRBJ2-3,TGCAGCGTTGAAGACTGGGGGACAGGGAGGTCAGATACGCAGTATTTT,CSVEDWGTGRSDTQYF
TRBV30,15,NA,NA,TRBJ1-3,TGTGCCTGGAGTGTGAAACAGGGATCTGGAAACACCATATATTTT,CAWSVKQGSGNTIYF
TRBV7-2,13,NA,NA,TRBJ2-5,TGTGCCAGCAGCTTAGCCCCCAAAGGAGACCAGTACTTC,CASSLAPKGDQYF
TRBV30,14,once,TRBD1,TRBJ1-5,TGTGCCTGGAGTGTCGGACAGGGCAATCAGCCCCAGCATTTT,CAWSVGQGNQPQHF
TRBV28,14,few,TRBD1,TRBJ2-2,TGTGCCAGCAGTTTACAGGGGGCGACCGGGGAGCTGTTTTTT,CASSLQGATGELFF
TRBV5-1,20,NA,TRBD1,TRBJ2-3,TGCGCCAGCAGCTTGTCCCGGACAGGGAAATTACCTCCTCTCACAGATACGCAGTATTTT,CASSLSRTGKLPPLTDTQYF
TRBV29-1,12,NA,TRBD2,TRBJ2-1,TGCAGCGTCCGGACTAGCCAGAATGAGCAGTTCTTC,CSVRTSQNEQFF
TRBV3-1/TRBV3-2,15,NA,TRBD2,TRBJ2-3,TGTGCCAGCAGCCAAGGGGGGACTAGGACAGATACGCAGTATTTT,CASSQGGTRTDTQYF
TRBV9,14,NA,NA,TRBJ2-1,TGTGCCAGCAGCCCACAGTCCCTTCTCGGTGAGCAGTTCTTC,CASSPQSLLGEQFF
TRBV28,16,NA,NA,TRBJ1-1,TGTGCCAGCAGTTTAGGAGGGTCCATAATGAACACTGAAGCTTTCTTT,CASSLGGSIMNTEAFF
TRBV5-8,17,NA,TRBD1,TRBJ1-4,TGTGCCAGCAGCTCAACCGTGGGGCAGGGGGCTAATGAAAAACTGTTTTTT,CASSSTVGQGANEKLFF
TRBV7-9,16,few,TRBD1,TRBJ1-3,TGTGCCAGCCGGCGGACAGGGGGATCCTCTGGAAACACCATATATTTT,CASRRTGGSSGNTIYF
TRBV6-5,12,NA,TRBD2,TRBJ2-5,TGTGCCTCCGGGACTAGCGGGGGGACACAGTACTTC,CASGTSGGTQYF
TRBV30,16,once,NA,TRBJ2-7,TGTGCCTGGAGTGTAAGGGCAGCCCGAAGGGGCTACGAGCAGTACTTC,CAWSVRAARRGYEQYF
TRBV5-1,13,NA,TRBD1,TRBJ1-2,TGCGCCAGCAGCGACAGGGACAGCTATGGCTACACCTTC,CASSDRDSYGYTF
TRBV27,18,NA,NA,TRBJ2-7,TGTGCCAGCAGTTTATCGCTCGCGGGGGCCCCGATTGTCTACGAGCAGTACTTC,CASSLSLAGAPIVYEQYF
TRBV5-1,19,NA,TRBD2,TRBJ2-1,TGCGCCAGCAGCGACGCCGGGACTAGCGGGGGACTGGGCTACAATGAGCAGTTCTTC,CASSDAGTSGGLGYNEQFF